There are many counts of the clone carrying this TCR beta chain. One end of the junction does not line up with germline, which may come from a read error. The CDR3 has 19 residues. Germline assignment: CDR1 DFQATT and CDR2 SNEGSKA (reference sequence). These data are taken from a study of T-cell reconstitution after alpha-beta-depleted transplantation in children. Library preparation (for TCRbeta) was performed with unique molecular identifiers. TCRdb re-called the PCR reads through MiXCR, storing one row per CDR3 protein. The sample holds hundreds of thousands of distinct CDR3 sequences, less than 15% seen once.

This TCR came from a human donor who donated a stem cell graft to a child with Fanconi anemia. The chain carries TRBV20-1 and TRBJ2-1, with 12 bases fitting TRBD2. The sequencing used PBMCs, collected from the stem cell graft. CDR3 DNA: TGCAGTGCTAGAGATCGGGGGCTAGCGGGGGGGCCGCGGAACAATGAGCAGTCCTTC. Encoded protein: CSARDRGLAGGPRNNEQSF.